This record looks at one T cell receptor (beta chain) sequence and its context. Its antigen is not identified. The CDR3 is 14 amino acids. The junction had 8 bases not matched to a gene; V was cut back by 6 bases and J by 2 bases. Germline V gene data show CDR1 as SQVTM and CDR2 as ANQGSEA. This entry is derived from a study of cytomegalovirus exposure and HLA in healthy donors. The study, taken as a whole, reports: Across donors, presence/absence analyses took sequencing depth to be roughly uniform. Indistinguishability led to the exclusion of some V segments, TRBV6-2 and TRBV6-3 included.

Both 60 Vbeta primers and 13 Jbeta primers went into the PCR. Profiled with immunoSEQ multiplex PCR; TCRdb holds only in-frame clones, not every one. The data hold roughly 170,000 clones, with around 83% observed a single time. The sample comprised PBMCs. V usage is TRBV29-1 and J usage is TRBJ2-7; 9 bases match TRBD1. The sequence derives from a girl aged 2-10 years in good health and CMV-seropositive. Here the CDR3 reads CSVARDRVTYEQYF. The CDR3 region has the DNA TGCAGCGTCGCCCGGGACAGGGTGACCTACGAGCAGTACTTC.